What follows are 7 T cell receptor beta chains derived from one specimen sequenced in a study of T cells in Graves' hyperthyroidism and ophthalmopathy. RNA transcripts gave rise to amplified TCR beta CDR3 regions. First-round RT-PCR with HTBI primers amplified the TCR CDR3 region. Using its own MiXCR run on the multiplex PCR reads, TCRdb lists one record per CDR3 protein. The table records around 360,000 distinct CDR3 sequences, approximately 16% of them present only once. The sample taken for sequencing was blood. These receptors came from a woman aged 60-75 years with Graves' ophthalmopathy.

This clonotype was seen ten or more times. The chain carries TRBV27 and TRBJ2-5, with 14 bases matching TRBD2. Looked up from germline, CDR1 is MNHEY and CDR2 is SMNVEV (reference sequence). V gave up 7 bases and J gave up 5 bases; unmatched junction bases: 6. This CDR3 is 15 amino acids long. CDR3 sequence: CASMGLAGVGETQYF. As DNA, the CDR3 is TGTGCCAGCATGGGACTAGCGGGAGTCGGGGAGACCCAGTACTTC.

This clonotype was recorded at least ten times. This chain joins TRBV2 and TRBJ2-7; D ambiguous. Trimming shortened V by 6 bases and J by 9 bases, and 9 bases separated the two germline ends. The germline gives CDR1 SNHLY, CDR2 FYNNEI. There are 10 residues in the CDR3. The DNA of the CDR3 is TGTGCCAGCAGCGCCAGGCGGCAGTACTTC. Protein product: CASSARRQYF.

This clonotype came up a few times. The chain employs TRBV20-1 and TRBJ2-3; D remains unclear. CDR1 and CDR2 from the germline V gene are DFQATT and SNEGSKA (reference sequence). V dropped 3 bases and J dropped 3 bases, with 7 bases sitting between them. CDR3 length: 12 residues. The CDR3 sequence is CSASGGTDTQYF. The CDR3 DNA reads TGCAGTGCTAGCGGCGGAACAGATACGCAGTATTTT.

This clonotype was seen ten or more times. The rearrangement uses TRBV11-2 and TRBJ2-5, with D unresolved. The germline V gene encodes CDR1 SGHAT and CDR2 FQNNGV. V lost 3 bases to trimming and J lost 4 bases, with 6 bases between them. The CDR3 contains 12 residues. CDR3 sequence: CASSFNRETQYF. In DNA form, the CDR3 reads TGTGCCAGCAGCTTCAACAGAGAGACCCAGTACTTC.

The chain is built from TRBV7-2 and TRBJ1-5, with D hard to call. Germline CDR1 SGHTA, CDR2 FQGNSA. The CDR3 totals 13 residues. Trimming shortened V by 6 bases and J by 4 bases, and 10 bases separated the two germline ends. The CDR3 DNA reads TGTGCCAGCAGATCGGTCGGGAATCAGCCCCAGCATTTT. Translated, it gives CASRSVGNQPQHF.

The genes are TRBV5-6 and TRBJ2-7, with unresolved D. Trimming cost V 0 bases and J 0 bases, with 13 bases left between them. The CDR3 consists of 16 residues. Germline assignment: CDR1 SGHDT and CDR2 YYEEEE. The CDR3 DNA follows: TGTGCCAGCAGCTTGGGGCCCCCTAACCCCTCCTACGAGCAGTACTTC. It codes for CASSLGPPNPSYEQYF. The full variable domain, with the rest looked up from reference TRBV5-6 and TRBJ2-7, is DAGVTQSPTHLIKTRGQQVTLRCSPKSGHDTVSWYQQALGQGPQFIFQYYEEEERQRGNFPDRFSGHQFPNYSSELNVNALLLGDSALYLCASSLGPPNPSYEQYFGPGTRLTVT.

The chain joins TRBV12-3 or TRBV12-4 to TRBJ2-7; D is unclear. The CDR3 contains 14 residues. V was pared by 6 bases and J by 5 bases, with 17 bases between. CDR3 in DNA: TGTGCCAGCAGCGCTGGGCCTGGGTTCGACGAGCAGTACTTC. This translates into CASSAGPGFDEQYF.